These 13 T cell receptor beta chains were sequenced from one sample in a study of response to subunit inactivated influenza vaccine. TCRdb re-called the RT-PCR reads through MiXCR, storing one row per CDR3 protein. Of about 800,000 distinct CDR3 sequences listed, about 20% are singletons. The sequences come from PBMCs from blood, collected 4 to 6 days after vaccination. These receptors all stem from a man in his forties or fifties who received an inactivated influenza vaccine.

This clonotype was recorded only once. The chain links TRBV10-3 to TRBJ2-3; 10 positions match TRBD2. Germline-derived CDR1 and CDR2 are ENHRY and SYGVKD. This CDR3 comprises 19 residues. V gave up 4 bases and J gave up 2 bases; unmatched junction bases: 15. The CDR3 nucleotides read TGTGCCATCAGTGGCCCTGGGGAATGGCTAGCGGGGGACACAGATACGCAGTATTTT. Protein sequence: CAISGPGEWLAGDTDTQYF.

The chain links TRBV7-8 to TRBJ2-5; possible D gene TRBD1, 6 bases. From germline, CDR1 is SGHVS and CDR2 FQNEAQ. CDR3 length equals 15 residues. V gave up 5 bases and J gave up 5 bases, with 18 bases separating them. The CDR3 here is CASSIPGRGVETQYF. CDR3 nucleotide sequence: TGTGCCAGCAGCATCCCTGGCAGGGGTGTGGAGACCCAGTACTTC.

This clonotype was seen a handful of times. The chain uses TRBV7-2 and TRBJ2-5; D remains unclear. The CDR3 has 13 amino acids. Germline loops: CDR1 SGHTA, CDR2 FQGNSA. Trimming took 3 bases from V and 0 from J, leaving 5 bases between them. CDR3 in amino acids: CASSLWYQETQYF. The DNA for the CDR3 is TGTGCCAGCAGCTTGTGGTACCAAGAGACCCAGTACTTC. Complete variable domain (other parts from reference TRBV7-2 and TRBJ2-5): GAGVSQSPSNKVTEKGKDVELRCDPISGHTALYWYRQSLGQGLEFLIYFQGNSAPDKSGLPSDRFSAERTGGSVSTLTIQRTQQEDSAVYLCASSLWYQETQYFGPGTRLLVL.

CDR3 nucleotide sequence: TGCGCCAGCAGCTTGGAGACAGGCTATAATTCACCCCTCCACTTT. This translates into CASSLETGYNSPLHF. The genes are TRBV5-1 and TRBJ1-6; D might be TRBD1 (6 bases). Germline CDR1 and CDR2: SGHRS and YFSETQ. Deletions cut 0 bases from V and 3 bases from J, with 7 bases between. This CDR3 is 15 amino acids long.

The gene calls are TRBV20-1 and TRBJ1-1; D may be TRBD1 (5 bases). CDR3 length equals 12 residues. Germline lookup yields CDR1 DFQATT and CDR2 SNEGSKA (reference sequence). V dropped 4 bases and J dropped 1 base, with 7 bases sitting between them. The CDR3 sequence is CSANGGNTEAFF. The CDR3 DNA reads TGCAGTGCTAATGGGGGGAACACTGAAGCTTTCTTT.

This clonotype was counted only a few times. As DNA, the CDR3 is TGTGCCAGCTCTGAAGGGTTTTTCGGCAAAAACATTCAGTACTTC. Protein sequence: CASSEGFFGKNIQYF. V usage is TRBV2 and J usage is TRBJ2-4; no firm D call. There are 15 residues in the CDR3. Germline V gene sequence: CDR1 SNHLY, CDR2 FYNNEI. The V end was cut by 8 bases, the J end by 3 bases, with 17 bases between.

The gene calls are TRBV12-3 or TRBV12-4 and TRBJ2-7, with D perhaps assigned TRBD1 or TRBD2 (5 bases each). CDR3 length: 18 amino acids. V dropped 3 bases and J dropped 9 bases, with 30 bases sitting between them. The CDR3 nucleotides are TGTGCCAGCAGTTTTTCCTTGACCCCAGAGGGACCCGAAGAGGGGCAGTACTTC. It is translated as CASSFSLTPEGPEEGQYF.

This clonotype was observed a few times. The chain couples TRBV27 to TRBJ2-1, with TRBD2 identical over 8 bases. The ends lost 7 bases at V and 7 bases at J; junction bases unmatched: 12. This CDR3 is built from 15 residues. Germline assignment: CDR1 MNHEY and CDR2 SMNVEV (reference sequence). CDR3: CASKKTGGPRNEQFF. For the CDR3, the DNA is TGTGCCAGCAAGAAAACGGGGGGGCCGAGGAATGAGCAGTTCTTC.

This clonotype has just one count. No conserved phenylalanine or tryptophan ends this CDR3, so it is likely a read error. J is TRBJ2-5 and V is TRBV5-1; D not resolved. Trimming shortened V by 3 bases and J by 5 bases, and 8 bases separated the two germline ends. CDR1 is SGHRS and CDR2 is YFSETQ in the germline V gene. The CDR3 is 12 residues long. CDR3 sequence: CASSWSRETQYS. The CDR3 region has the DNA TGCGCCAGCAGCTGGAGCCGGGAGACCCAGTACTCC.

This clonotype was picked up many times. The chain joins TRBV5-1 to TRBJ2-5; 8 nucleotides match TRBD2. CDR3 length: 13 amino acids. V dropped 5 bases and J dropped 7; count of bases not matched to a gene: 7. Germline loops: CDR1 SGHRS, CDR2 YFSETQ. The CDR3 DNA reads TGCGCCAGCAGACTTAGCGGGGAAGGGACCCAGTACTTC. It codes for CASRLSGEGTQYF.

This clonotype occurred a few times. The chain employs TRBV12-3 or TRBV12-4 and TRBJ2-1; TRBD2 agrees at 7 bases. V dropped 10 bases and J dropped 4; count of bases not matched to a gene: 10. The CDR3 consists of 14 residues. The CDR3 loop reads CATSVIAGYNEQFF. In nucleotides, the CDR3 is TGTGCCACCAGCGTGATAGCGGGTTACAATGAGCAGTTCTTC.

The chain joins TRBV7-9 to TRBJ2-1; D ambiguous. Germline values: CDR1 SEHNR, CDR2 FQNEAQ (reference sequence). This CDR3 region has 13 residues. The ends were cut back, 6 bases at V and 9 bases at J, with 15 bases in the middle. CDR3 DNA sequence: TGTGCCAGCAGTCCAAGTCGGACGAGTGAGCAGTTCTTC. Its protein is CASSPSRTSEQFF.

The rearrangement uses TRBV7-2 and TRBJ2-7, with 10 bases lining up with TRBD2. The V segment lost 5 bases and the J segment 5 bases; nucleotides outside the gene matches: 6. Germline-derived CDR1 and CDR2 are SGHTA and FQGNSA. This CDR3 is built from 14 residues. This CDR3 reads CASSPTSGPHEQYF. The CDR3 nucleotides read TGTGCCAGCAGCCCGACTAGCGGGCCACACGAGCAGTACTTC.